This T cell receptor beta chain appears in the sequencing data of a study of cytomegalovirus exposure and HLA in healthy donors. Regarding the study as a whole: In an earlier analysis, about 87% or about 30%: the productive usage of most TCR beta V segments. There were a few CMV-associated chains whose specificity for CMV antigens was confirmed in vitro. In a later analysis, a missense DCLRE1C variant was linked to TCR beta V- and J-gene trimming. Links to common viral pathogens appeared, in a later analysis, for several of the most significant clusters.

To note about this clone: What it binds is unknown.

Vbeta (60) and Jbeta (13) primers were used in the PCR. Here immunoSEQ multiplex PCR was the method, and the copy in TCRdb shows in-frame clones only, minus some. There are 100,000 to 150,000 clones in the sample; approximately 80% occur only once, and more than 8% lies in the top ten. This TCR derives from a man younger than 40 in good health and CMV-seropositive. Sequences were obtained from PBMCs.

CDR3 protein: CASSLGPLPNQGPDTEAFF. DNA for the CDR3: TGTGCCAGCAGCCTCGGACCCCTCCCTAACCAGGGGCCCGACACTGAAGCTTTCTTT. This chain uses TRBV13 with TRBJ1-1; possible D gene TRBD1, 6 bases. The V and J ends lost 5 bases and 3 bases respectively, with 28 bases between them. The CDR3 has 19 residues. Germline assignment: CDR1 PRHDT and CDR2 FYEKMQ (reference sequence).